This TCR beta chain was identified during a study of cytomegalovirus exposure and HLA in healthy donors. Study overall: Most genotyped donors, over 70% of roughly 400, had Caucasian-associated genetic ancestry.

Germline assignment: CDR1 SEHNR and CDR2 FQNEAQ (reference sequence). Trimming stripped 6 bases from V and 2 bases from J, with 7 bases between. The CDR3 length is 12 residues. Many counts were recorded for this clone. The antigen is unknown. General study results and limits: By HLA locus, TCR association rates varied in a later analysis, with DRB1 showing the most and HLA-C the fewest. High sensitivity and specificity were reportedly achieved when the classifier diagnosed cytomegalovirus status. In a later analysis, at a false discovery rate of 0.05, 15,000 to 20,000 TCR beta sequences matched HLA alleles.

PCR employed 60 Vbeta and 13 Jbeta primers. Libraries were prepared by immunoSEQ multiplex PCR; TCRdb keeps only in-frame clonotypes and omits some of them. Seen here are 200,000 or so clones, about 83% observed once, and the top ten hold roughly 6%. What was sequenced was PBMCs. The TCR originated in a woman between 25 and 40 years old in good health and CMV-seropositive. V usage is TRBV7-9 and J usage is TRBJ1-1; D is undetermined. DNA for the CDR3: TGTGCCAGCAGACTAGTCAACACTGAAGCTTTCTTT. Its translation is CASRLVNTEAFF.